This TCR beta chain stems from a study of shared clonotypes between healthy human individuals. Study-level information: Per-donor plates numbered three CD4 naive, three CD4 memory, two CD8 naive and one CD8 memory.

Several immunoSEQ plates held equal portions of the genomic DNA taken from each subset. The data were produced by immunoSEQ multiplex PCR, yet TCRdb's version contains in-frame clones alone and is incomplete. The sample lists 2,100,000 or so clones; around 95% were seen once. The donors were all Caucasian adults (living in Nashville, Tennessee). The receptor comes from a man aged 18-30 years in good health. The specimen was naive CD4+ T cells sorted from blood. As for subset: CD45RA+ positively selected.

CDR3 nucleotides: TGTGCCAGCAGCGTAGGATCAAACCAAGAGACCCAGTACTTC. Protein: CASSVGSNQETQYF. J is TRBJ2-5 and V is TRBV9; D is undetermined. Trimming took off 0 bases at V and 0 bases at J, with 6 bases between the two ends. Per germline, CDR1 SGDLS and CDR2 YYNGEE. CDR3 length: 14 residues.